The 17 T cell receptor beta chains below were found in one sample sequenced in a study of glioma-infiltrating T cells (dated by TCRdb to between 2015 and 2016). Sequencing relied on an Illumina MiSeq. The iRepertoire nested amplicon-rescue multiplex PCR (arm-PCR) platform was used to amplify TCR alpha and beta CDR3 regions from RNA. TCRdb reprocessed the public reads (quality trimming at Q25 with fastp, clone calling with MiXCR) and kept in-frame beta chains. Rows are combined by CDR3 protein, so each entry shows the most common genes and DNA. The sample yields more than 350,000 distinct CDR3 sequences; roughly two fifths were counted once. The top ten constitute more than 10% of the sample. Sequencing used glioma tissue, nonneoplastic brain tissue, or PBMCs (not recorded which). These receptors all stem from a human donor with low-grade glioma or glioblastoma, undergoing nonglioma brain surgery, or in good health (not recorded which).

A remark on this clonotype: The junction does not match germline at one end; this may be a read error. The chain has TRBV7-9 and TRBJ1-2; D possibly corresponds to TRBD1 (5 bases). Per germline, CDR1 SEHNR and CDR2 FQNEAQ (reference sequence). This CDR3 has 12 residues. This CDR3 reads CASSGTAYGYAF. The CDR3 nucleotides are TGTGCCAGCAGCGGGACGGCCTATGGCTACGCCTTC. Filled out from reference TRBV7-9 and TRBJ1-2, the complete variable domain reads DTGVSQNPRHKITKRGQNVTFRCDPISEHNRLYWYRQTLGQGPEFLTYFQNEAQLEKSRLLSDRFSAERPKGSFSTLEIQRTEQGDSAMYLCASSGTAYGYAFGSGTRLTVV.

V is TRBV11-3 and J is TRBJ2-7; 8 positions match TRBD2. The CDR3 has 14 residues. J lost 7 bases, V lost 2 bases, and 7 bases had no gene match. CDR1 is SGHNT and CDR2 is YENEEA in the germline V gene. The CDR3 is CASSLISGNGEQYF. The CDR3 DNA sequence: TGTGCCAGCAGCTTAATTAGCGGGAACGGTGAGCAGTACTTC.

This clonotype was seen many times. The V call is TRBV10-2, the J call TRBJ2-1; tentatively, D is TRBD2 (6 bases). The CDR3 consists of 14 residues. Per the germline V gene, CDR1 is WSHSY and CDR2 is SAAADI. V gave up 8 bases and J gave up 5 bases, with 16 bases separating them. CDR3 sequence: CASGRDLRNNEQFF. For the CDR3, the DNA is TGCGCCAGCGGGCGGGACCTCAGGAACAATGAGCAGTTCTTC.

About this clonotype: One junction end disagrees with the germline gene, perhaps due to a read error. The V call is TRBV14, the J call TRBJ2-7; 9 bases agree with TRBD1. The germline V gene has CDR1 SGHDN and CDR2 FVKESK. This CDR3 has 15 amino acids. The CDR3 DNA is TGTGCCAGCAGCCTCCGAGGGACAGGGCCCTACAAGCAGTACTTC. Residues: CASSLRGTGPYKQYF.

Ten or more counts support this clonotype. The chain has TRBV28 and TRBJ2-5, with 7 bases aligning to TRBD2. Germline assignment: CDR1 MDHEN and CDR2 SYDVKM. This CDR3 is built from 16 residues. Trimming cost V 3 bases and J 1 base; bases outside gene matches: 8. The CDR3 sequence is CASSLRGRRGQETQYF. Here the CDR3 DNA reads TGTGCCAGCAGTTTGCGCGGGAGAAGGGGCCAAGAGACCCAGTACTTC.

This clonotype was counted at least ten times. The chain links TRBV20-1 to TRBJ1-5, with 11 bases that match TRBD1. This CDR3 contains 17 residues. Germline lookup yields CDR1 DFQATT and CDR2 SNEGSKA (reference sequence). V trimming: 6 bases; J trimming: 0 bases; junction bases outside the gene matches: 10. CDR3 protein: CSANLGQGAYSNQPQHF. In DNA, the CDR3 is TGCAGTGCAAACCTCGGACAGGGGGCGTATAGCAATCAGCCCCAGCATTTT.

The chain joins TRBV20-1 to TRBJ2-3; D uncertain. V lost 1 base, J lost 2 bases, and 7 bases lay in between. CDR3 length equals 13 residues. CDR1 is DFQATT, CDR2 SNEGSKA, per germline (reference sequence). This chain's CDR3 is CSARAGLTDTQYF. In DNA, the CDR3 is TGCAGTGCTAGAGCGGGCCTCACAGATACGCAGTATTTT.

The chain combines TRBV10-3 with TRBJ2-7; 14 nucleotides match TRBD2. V dropped 8 bases and J dropped 4; count of bases not matched to a gene: 7. Germline assignment: CDR1 ENHRY and CDR2 SYGVKD. This CDR3 is built from 15 residues. Here the CDR3 DNA reads TGTGCCATCGGGACTAGCGGGGGCCGGAATTACGAGCAGTACTTC. Protein product: CAIGTSGGRNYEQYF.

This clonotype has at least ten counts. The V gene is TRBV6-5, the J gene TRBJ1-2, with unresolved D. Germline loops: CDR1 MNHEY, CDR2 SVGAGI. The ends were cut back, 2 bases at V and 7 bases at J, with 11 bases in the middle. This CDR3 is built from 13 residues. CDR3 in amino acids: CASSYGVYGGYTF. CDR3 in DNA: TGTGCCAGCAGTTACGGAGTCTATGGTGGCTACACCTTC.

In regard to this clonotype: This may be a read error: a much more frequent sequence differs by one nucleotide. The rearrangement joins TRBV6-1 to TRBJ2-7, with D hard to call. Germline CDR1 MNHNS, CDR2 SASEGT. This CDR3 is 12 amino acids long. V lost 5 bases to trimming and J lost 6 bases, with 11 bases between them. The CDR3 sequence: CASSWKGTEQYF. DNA for the CDR3: TGTGCCAGCAGTTGGAAGGGAACCGAGCAGTACTTC.

This clonotype was found many times. The chain is built from TRBV27 and TRBJ1-3; no reliable D call. Between the trimmed V and J ends, which lost 0 bases and 1 base, there was a span of 7 bases. The CDR3 has 15 residues. The germline CDR1 and CDR2 sequences are MNHEY and SMNVEV (reference sequence). In DNA form, the CDR3 reads TGTGCCAGCAGTTTATCAAGAGGGTCTGGAAACACCATATATTTT. Amino acids: CASSLSRGSGNTIYF.

V and J are TRBV14 and TRBJ2-3; D is perhaps TRBD2 (5 bases). V lost 5 bases to trimming and J lost 7 bases, with 10 bases between them. The CDR3 contains 12 residues. Germline V gives CDR1 SGHDN, CDR2 FVKESK. CDR3 sequence (DNA): TGTGCCAGCAGCACTACTAGTTATACGCAGTATTTT. This sequence encodes CASSTTSYTQYF.

A remark on this clonotype: A single base separates this from a much larger clone, so it may be a read error. V and J are TRBV6-1 and TRBJ2-3, with no clear D. Germline CDR1 reads MNHNS; CDR2 reads SASEGT. The CDR3 totals 15 residues. Trimming took 4 bases from V and 5 from J, leaving 16 bases between them. The CDR3 DNA is TGTGCCAGCAGTGGAGACGGCGCCAGTCAAGATACGCAGTATTTT. Protein product: CASSGDGASQDTQYF.

V is TRBV7-2 and J is TRBJ1-5; 7 bases fit TRBD1. CDR3 length equals 13 residues. With 5 bases clipped from V and 5 bases from J, the junction kept 3 bases outside the gene matches. Germline V lookup: CDR1 SGHTA, CDR2 FQGNSA. The CDR3 coding sequence is TGTGCCAGCAGCACGACAGGGTATCAGCCCCAGCATTTT. Amino acid sequence: CASSTTGYQPQHF.

This clonotype showed up just a few times. This chain links TRBV12-3 or TRBV12-4 with TRBJ1-1, with a tentative D call TRBD1 (5 bases). CDR3 length: 11 amino acids. V dropped 1 base and J dropped 11 bases, with 8 bases sitting between them. The DNA of the CDR3 is TGTGCCAGCAGTTTAGAAGGGGCGGCTTTCTTT. This encodes CASSLEGAAFF.

In the case of this clonotype: Mismatch with germline at one junction end may stem from a read error. The chain combines TRBV27 with TRBJ2-3; weak D call: TRBD1 (6 bases). The CDR3 has 14 amino acids. Germline V gives CDR1 MNHEY, CDR2 SMNVEV (reference sequence). The CDR3 DNA is TGTGCCAGCAGTTCAGGGGTTTATCCAGATGCGCAGTATTTT. Its translation: CASSSGVYPDAQYF.

Here the CDR3 DNA reads TGCGCCAGCAGGTCGGGGCGAGATGGGGAGCTGTTTTTT. Translated: CASRSGRDGELFF. The chain joins TRBV10-2 to TRBJ2-2; D is tentatively TRBD1 or TRBD2 (5 bases each). The length of the CDR3 is 13 residues. Germline lookup yields CDR1 WSHSY and CDR2 SAAADI. V gave up 6 bases and J gave up 8 bases, with 13 bases separating them.